This TCR beta chain emerged from a study of human thymus T cells. General observations from the study: Related studies found that unrelated individuals share highly overlapping thymic repertoires.

Notes on this clone: Its target is unknown.

V lost 1 base, J lost 4 bases, and 11 bases lay in between. This CDR3 contains 15 residues. Germline CDR1 reads SGHTA; CDR2 reads FQGNSA. This table comes from immunoSEQ multiplex PCR, and its TCRdb copy is limited to in-frame clones, with some not included. The repertoire consists of tens of thousands of clones, with approximately 97% occurring once and the leading ten covering roughly 0.03%. Corrective heart surgery yielded resections, and these provided the thymus tissue. The sequenced sample consisted of thymus tissue. The V call is TRBV7-2, the J call TRBJ2-1, with a tentative D call TRBD2 (6 bases). This receptor was obtained from a boy younger than two with a congenital heart defect but otherwise immunologically healthy. This chain's CDR3 is CASSLGEEIYNEQFF. DNA of the CDR3: TGTGCCAGCAGCTTAGGGGAGGAGATATACAATGAGCAGTTCTTC.